The 15 T cell receptor beta chains given below trace back to one sample, sequenced in a study of T cell clonotyping in hematopoietic cell transplantation (dated by TCRdb to 2020 to 2023). The sample's time point label, decoded: recipient sample about 28 days before transplant, after cytoreduction. The library relied on the immunoSEQ multiplex PCR assay. What TCRdb holds here is the immuneACCESS table cut down to in-frame rearrangements. Part of the clones is not present; checked against another copy, under half of the missing clones reflect an unresolved V gene, and the others are unexplained. This sample lists roughly 8,300 clones; 70% to 85% were detected once. The ten top clones hold 30% to 40% of the sample. Here the sequenced sample was peripheral blood mononuclear cells, taken before stem cell transplant. These receptor sequences come from a man in his sixties with acute myeloid leukemia. Some clones in this sample may be carry-over from other donors' samples.

The chain employs TRBV11-2 and TRBJ2-7, with TRBD2 identical over 9 bases. The germline V gene has CDR1 SGHAT and CDR2 FQNNGV. J lost 5 bases, V lost 5 bases, and 10 bases had no gene match. The CDR3 extends over 15 amino acids. In nucleotides, the CDR3 is TGTGCCAGCAGCATCCCCGGGACTAGCATCCACGAGCAGTACTTC. Protein: CASSIPGTSIHEQYF.

This clone has only a few counts. In nucleotides, the CDR3 is TGTGCCAGCAGCGAGGGACAGATGTACAATGAGCAGTTCTTC. It translates to CASSEGQMYNEQFF. The rearrangement links TRBV7-9 to TRBJ2-1, with 7 bases aligning to TRBD1. J was trimmed by 4 bases and V by 5 bases; bases with no gene match: 5. Germline V gives CDR1 SEHNR, CDR2 FQNEAQ (reference sequence). CDR3 length: 14 residues.

The CDR3 region has the DNA TGTGCCAGCAGTTCTAGCACCGGGGCCAACGTCCTGACTTTC. Its protein is CASSSSTGANVLTF. This chain links TRBV6-5 with TRBJ2-6, with D perhaps matching TRBD2 (5 bases). The germline V and J ends were trimmed by 4 bases and 4 bases, with 8 bases remaining between them. The CDR3 is 14 amino acids. Germline CDR1 MNHEY, CDR2 SVGAGI.

This clone was detected only a few times. The chain uses TRBV5-1 and TRBJ1-1, with unresolved D. Germline V gene lookup returns CDR1 SGHRS and CDR2 YFSETQ. CDR3 length: 11 residues. V was pared by 3 bases and J by 4 bases, with 4 bases between. CDR3: CASSSSTEAFF. The DNA of the CDR3 is TGCGCCAGCAGCTCTAGCACTGAAGCTTTCTTT.

This rearrangement joins TRBV19 to TRBJ1-1, with D unclear. The ends were cut back, 8 bases at V and 6 bases at J, with 16 bases in the middle. The CDR3 runs 13 residues. Germline CDR1 LNHDA, CDR2 SQIVND (reference sequence). This CDR3 is CASSPGVAAEAFF. The CDR3 nucleotides read TGTGCCAGTTCCCCCGGGGTAGCGGCTGAAGCTTTCTTT. Variable domain in full (rest from reference TRBV19 and TRBJ1-1): DGGITQSPKYLFRKEGQNVTLSCEQNLNHDAMYWYRQDPGQGLRLIYYSQIVNDFQKGDIAEGYSVSREKKESFPLTVTSAQKNPTAFYLCASSPGVAAEAFFGQGTRLTVV.

This rearrangement joins TRBV7-6 to TRBJ2-7; 7 bases match TRBD1. V was clipped by 5 bases and J by 7 bases; unmatched bases: 8. The CDR3 has 13 residues. Germline CDR1 is SGHVS and CDR2 is FNYEAQ. The CDR3 loop is CASSPRQGMEQYF. In DNA, the CDR3 is TGTGCCAGCAGCCCCCGACAGGGAATGGAGCAGTACTTC.

This clone was observed once. V is TRBV9 and J is TRBJ2-1, with TRBD2 matching 7 bases. The CDR3 is made up of 15 amino acids. V was clipped by 3 bases and J by 3 bases; unmatched bases: 6. The germline CDR1 and CDR2 sequences are SGDLS and YYNGEE. The CDR3: CASSARGENYNEQFF. CDR3 coding DNA: TGTGCCAGCAGCGCTCGGGGGGAGAACTACAATGAGCAGTTCTTC.

The table lists this clone with a few counts. The rearrangement uses TRBV6-1 and TRBJ1-5; D call uncertain. The CDR3 extends over 13 amino acids. V was pared by 2 bases and J by 2 bases, with 4 bases between. The V gene's germline CDR1 is MNHNS and CDR2 SASEGT. DNA of the CDR3: TGTGCCAGCAGTGAAAGGGGCAATCAGCCCCAGCATTTT. Its translation is CASSERGNQPQHF.

V usage is TRBV11-3 and J usage is TRBJ2-3; 11 bases align to TRBD2. The CDR3 length is 16 residues. J gave up 6 bases and V 3 bases, and 8 bases lay outside the gene matches. CDR1 is SGHNT, CDR2 YENEEA, per germline. CDR3 sequence: CASSFGSGGASDTQYF. The DNA of the CDR3 is TGTGCCAGCAGCTTTGGTAGCGGGGGGGCCTCTGATACGCAGTATTTT.

This clone counts as large. The chain recombines TRBV5-6 with TRBJ2-3, with D possibly TRBD1 on 7 matching bases. The CDR3 spans 16 residues. V was cut by 2 bases and J by 2 bases, with 15 bases left in between. From germline, CDR1 is SGHDT and CDR2 YYEEEE. CDR3 sequence: CASSFPQGGVTDTQYF. CDR3 coding DNA: TGTGCCAGCAGCTTCCCCCAGGGGGGAGTCACAGATACGCAGTATTTT.

This clone has just a few counts. The J gene is TRBJ2-1, the V gene TRBV2, with 7 bases lining up with TRBD1. This CDR3 comprises 13 residues. J was trimmed by 5 bases and V by 6 bases; bases with no gene match: 4. Germline V gene sequence: CDR1 SNHLY, CDR2 FYNNEI. This chain's CDR3 is CASRRTGNNEQFF. The CDR3 DNA follows: TGTGCCAGCAGGCGGACAGGAAACAATGAGCAGTTCTTC.

A few counts support this clone. The rearrangement joins TRBV5-1 to TRBJ2-7, with TRBD2 matching over 7 bases. The V segment lost 0 bases and the J segment 3 bases; nucleotides outside the gene matches: 15. Germline CDR1 reads SGHRS; CDR2 reads YFSETQ. The CDR3 runs to 18 residues. The CDR3 loop is CASSLDLADPLQIYEQYF. The CDR3 DNA reads TGCGCCAGCAGCTTGGACCTAGCGGACCCTCTACAAATCTACGAGCAGTACTTC.

CDR3 sequence reads: CASSIRPGGRGVHTEAFF. The CDR3 DNA reads TGTGCCAGTAGTATAAGGCCAGGGGGCAGGGGCGTCCACACTGAAGCTTTCTTT. The genes are TRBV19 and TRBJ1-1; 8 bases agree with TRBD1. In germline, CDR1 is LNHDA, CDR2 SQIVND (reference sequence). The CDR3 has 18 amino acids. V was pared by 2 bases and J by 3 bases, with 14 bases of the junction left unmatched.

The chain carries TRBV19 and TRBJ1-5; D may be TRBD1 (6 bases). Germline V gene data show CDR1 as LNHDA and CDR2 as SQIVND (reference sequence). Deletions cut 3 bases from V and 2 bases from J, with 11 bases between. The CDR3 spans 15 residues. The CDR3 region is CASSIDRGGNQPQHF. In DNA, the CDR3 is TGTGCCAGTAGTATCGATAGGGGGGGCAATCAGCCCCAGCATTTT.

The chain uses TRBV7-2 and TRBJ2-2; 13 nucleotides align to TRBD2. The CDR3 length is 16 residues. Losses at the gene ends were 1 base for V and 6 bases for J; bases not matched to a gene: 2. Looked up from germline, CDR1 is SGHTA and CDR2 is FQGNSA. DNA of the CDR3: TGTGCCAGCAGCTTAGTGGGGACTAGCGGGGCCGGGGAGCTGTTTTTT. This translates into CASSLVGTSGAGELFF.